Presented here are 15 T cell receptor beta chains from one specimen sequenced in a study of T cells in women clearing cervical HPV infection. Using immunoSEQ multiplex PCR, the repertoire was profiled, and TCRdb retains in-frame clones only, with some absent. Here the sample table reports some 40,000 clones. Sequencing was done on a sample of blood buffy coat. The source is a woman aged 18 to 69 with a cervical HPV16 infection that either progressed to CIN3+ or cleared (not recorded which).

Points on this clone: The read terminates 3 residues ahead of where the CDR3 ends, so the germline J gene completes it. The rearrangement links TRBV30 to TRBJ1-4, with unresolved D. The CDR3 is 16 residues long. Germline loops: CDR1 GTSNPN, CDR2 SVGIG (reference sequence). CDR3 protein: CAWNRGGRPFNSPLFF. CDR3 bases read: TGTGCCTGGAACCGGGGAGGGCGACCTTTTAATTCACCA.

As to this clone: The read stops 3 residues short of the end of the CDR3; the missing end is completed from the germline J gene. The chain has TRBV7-6 and TRBJ1-4, with D perhaps TRBD1 (6 bases). CDR3 size: 17 residues. CDR1 and CDR2 (germline): SGHVS, FNYEAQ. CDR3 loop: CASSLGRGGRVNSPLFF. The covered CDR3 bases are TGTGCCAGCAGCTTAGGCAGAGGGGGTAGGGTGAATTCACCA.

This CDR3 reads CAISTTDNYEQYF. CDR3 bases read: TGTGCCATCAGTACAACCGACAACTACGAG. The chain links TRBV10-3 to TRBJ2-7; D is uncertain. The read is 3 residues too short to cover the CDR3 end, so that end is filled in from the germline J gene. This CDR3 comprises 13 residues. With 5 bases removed from V and 3 bases from J, the gap between germline ends came to 11 bases. Germline V gene lookup returns CDR1 ENHRY and CDR2 SYGVKD.

Of note for this clone: From the germline J gene comes the end of the CDR3, since the read stops 3 residues before it. V and J are TRBV18 and TRBJ1-5, with 7 bases matching TRBD1. The V and J ends lost 6 bases and 6 bases, in that order; junction bases with no gene match: 11. The CDR3 consists of 15 residues. The germline V gene has CDR1 KGHSH and CDR2 LQKENI. CDR3 DNA, as far as it was read: TGTGCCAGCTCGCGGCAGGGGGAAAGGGTTCAGCCC. It is translated as CASSRQGERVQP. The full CDR3 protein reads CASSRQGERVQPQHF.

With regard to this clone: The read terminates 3 residues ahead of where the CDR3 ends, so the germline J gene completes it. The chain recombines TRBV2 with TRBJ1-2; TRBD1 might be the D (5 bases). The CDR3 loop spans 15 amino acids. V was pared by 8 bases and J by 4 bases, with 20 bases between. CDR1 and CDR2 from the germline V gene are SNHLY and FYNNEI. The CDR3 DNA, read in part, is TGTGCCAGCCCGGAAGGACAACTGACCTCCTATGGC. This codes for CASPEGQLTSYG. The whole CDR3 sequence reads CASPEGQLTSYGYTF.

In the case of this clone: With the read ending 3 residues before the CDR3 end, the germline J gene is used to fill in that end. The chain links TRBV5-1 to TRBJ2-1, with 7 positions matching TRBD1. Germline CDR1 SGHRS, CDR2 YFSETQ. The V segment lost 2 bases and the J segment 9 bases; nucleotides outside the gene matches: 14. This CDR3 has 16 residues. This chain's CDR3 is CASSFGTVGFNSEQFF. CDR3 DNA, as far as it was read: TGCGCCAGCAGCTTCGGGACAGTAGGATTCAACAGTGAG.

For this clone: The read finishes 3 residues shy of the CDR3 end, and the germline J gene is used to complete it. The rearrangement links TRBV5-6 to TRBJ2-7; D unresolved. Trimming removed 2 bases at V and 0 bases at J, with 9 bases between. This CDR3 is 14 amino acids long. The V gene's germline CDR1 is SGHDT and CDR2 YYEEEE. CDR3 DNA (partial): TGTGCCAGCAGCTTCTTCTCCAGCTCCTACGAG. Its translation is CASSFFSSSYE. The whole CDR3 region reads CASSFFSSSYEQYF.

Turning to this clone: The read terminates 3 residues before the CDR3 end, so the remaining end is supplied by the germline J gene. The chain combines TRBV30 with TRBJ2-5; D may be TRBD2 (5 bases). The CDR3 is made up of 12 amino acids. The ends were cut back, 3 bases at V and 2 bases at J, with 7 bases in the middle. CDR1 is GTSNPN and CDR2 is SVGIG in the germline V gene (reference sequence). CDR3 sequence: CAWSPGQETQYF. The DNA read from the CDR3 is TGTGCCTGGAGCCCGGGGCAAGAGACC. Supplemented by reference TRBV30 and TRBJ2-5, the full variable domain reads SQTIHQWPATLVQPVGSPLSLECTVEGTSNPNLYWYRQAAGRGLQLLFYSVGIGQISSEVPQNLSASRPQDRQFILSSKKLLLSDSGFYLCAWSPGQETQYFGPGTRLLVL.

The CDR3 here is CASSLNREGGYTF. CDR3 DNA (partial): TGTGCCAGCAGCTTAAACAGGGAGGGTGGC. V and J are TRBV7-3 and TRBJ1-2; TRBD1 is a possible D gene (6 bases). Sequencing ends 3 residues short of the CDR3 end; the germline J gene provides the rest. Trimming cost V 1 base and J 7 bases, with 10 bases left between them. Germline V gene data show CDR1 as SGHTA and CDR2 as FQGTGA. The CDR3 runs 13 residues. Looking up the rest from reference TRBV7-3 and TRBJ1-2 gives the full variable domain: GAGVSQTPSNKVTEKGKYVELRCDPISGHTALYWYRQSLGQGPEFLIYFQGTGAADDSGLPNDRFFAVRPEGSVSTLKIQRTERGDSAVYLCASSLNREGGYTFGSGTRLTVV.

Incomplete CDR3 DNA: TGTGCCAGCTCCCCCGACAGGACCTCTAGTGGC. Translating gives CASSPDRTSSG. The whole CDR3 reads CASSPDRTSSGYTF. The chain uses TRBV18 and TRBJ1-2; the D gene is possibly TRBD1 (6 bases). The DNA ends 3 residues before the CDR3 does, and the rest of the CDR3 is filled in from the germline J gene. CDR1 and CDR2 from the germline V gene are KGHSH and LQKENI. The V end was cut by 6 bases, the J end by 7 bases, with 18 bases between. This CDR3 is built from 14 residues.

In regard to this clone: The CDR3 end falls 3 residues outside the read, so it is completed with the germline J gene. This chain joins TRBV30 and TRBJ1-2; D is possibly TRBD1 (6 bases). V was trimmed by 4 bases and J by 4 bases, leaving 19 bases between them. This CDR3 is built from 15 residues. CDR1 is GTSNPN, CDR2 SVGIG, per germline (reference sequence). The CDR3 sequence is CAWTKTGTSGYGYTF. The DNA read from the CDR3 is TGTGCCTGGACAAAAACCGGGACAAGTGGCTATGGC.

Note on this clone: The read ends 3 residues before the CDR3 terminus; that terminus is restored from the germline J gene. This chain links TRBV2 with TRBJ1-4, with TRBD1 matching over 7 bases. The germline V gene encodes CDR1 SNHLY and CDR2 FYNNEI. This CDR3 contains 15 residues. Trimming removed 0 bases from V and 3 bases from J; junction bases left unmatched: 1. The covered CDR3 bases are TGTGCCAGCAGTGAAGCAGGACAGGCTAATGAAAAA. It specifies CASSEAGQANEK. The entire CDR3 protein is CASSEAGQANEKLFF.

Comment on this clone: Sequencing ends 3 residues short of the CDR3 end; the germline J gene provides the rest. The chain combines TRBV2 with TRBJ1-6; TRBD1 matches at 10 bases. Germline trimming cut 11 bases from V and 10 bases from J; bases unmatched to any gene: 8. Germline values: CDR1 SNHLY, CDR2 FYNNEI. This CDR3 has 13 residues. The CDR3 bases that were read are TGTGCCGGGACAGGGGAGCGGGGATCACCC. This gives the protein CAGTGERGSP. The entire CDR3 protein reads CAGTGERGSPLHF.

As to this clone: The CDR3 goes on 3 residues after the read ends, and that part is filled in from the germline J gene. This chain links TRBV5-1 with TRBJ2-2; possible D gene TRBD2, 6 bases. The CDR3 spans 14 residues. Trimming took off 0 bases at V and 6 bases at J, with 9 bases between the two ends. From germline, CDR1 is SGHRS and CDR2 YFSETQ. The sequenced CDR3 bases are TGCGCCAGCAGCTTGGAACGGGGGTCCGGGGAG. Its translation: CASSLERGSGE. The whole CDR3 sequence reads CASSLERGSGELFF.

Comment on this clone: The read is 3 residues too short to cover the CDR3 end, so that end is filled in from the germline J gene. V and J are TRBV20-1 and TRBJ2-1, with a weak D call TRBD2 (6 bases). This CDR3 comprises 15 residues. The V gene's germline CDR1 is DFQATT and CDR2 SNEGSKA (reference sequence). Trimming left V 2 bases short and J 9 bases short, with 20 bases between. This CDR3 is CSARREGRKAGEQFF. Partial CDR3 DNA: TGCAGTGCTAGAAGGGAAGGAAGAAAAGCGGGTGAG.